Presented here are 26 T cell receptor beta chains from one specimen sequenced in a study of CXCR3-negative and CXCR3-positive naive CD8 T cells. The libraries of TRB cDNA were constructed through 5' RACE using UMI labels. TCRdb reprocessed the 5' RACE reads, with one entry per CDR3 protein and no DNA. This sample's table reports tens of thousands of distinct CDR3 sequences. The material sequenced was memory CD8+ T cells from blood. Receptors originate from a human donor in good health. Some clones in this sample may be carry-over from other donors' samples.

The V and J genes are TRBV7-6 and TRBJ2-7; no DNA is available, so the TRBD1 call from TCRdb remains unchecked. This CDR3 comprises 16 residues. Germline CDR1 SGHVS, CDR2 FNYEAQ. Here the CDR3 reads CASSFSRRESGYEQYF.

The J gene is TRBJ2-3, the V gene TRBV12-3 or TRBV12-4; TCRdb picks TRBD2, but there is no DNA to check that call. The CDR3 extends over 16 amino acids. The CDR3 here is CASSTTSGGATDTQYF.

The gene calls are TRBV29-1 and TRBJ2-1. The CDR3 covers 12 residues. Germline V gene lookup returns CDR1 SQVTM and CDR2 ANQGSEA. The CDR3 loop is CSVERRNNEQFF.

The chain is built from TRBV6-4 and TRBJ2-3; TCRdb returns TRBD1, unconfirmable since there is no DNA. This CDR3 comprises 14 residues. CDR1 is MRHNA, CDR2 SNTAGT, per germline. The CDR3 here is CASSDGGDTDTQYF.

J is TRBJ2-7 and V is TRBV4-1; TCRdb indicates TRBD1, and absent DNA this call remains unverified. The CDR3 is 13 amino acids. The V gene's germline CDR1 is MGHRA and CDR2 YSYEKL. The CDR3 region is CASSQGQPYEQYF.

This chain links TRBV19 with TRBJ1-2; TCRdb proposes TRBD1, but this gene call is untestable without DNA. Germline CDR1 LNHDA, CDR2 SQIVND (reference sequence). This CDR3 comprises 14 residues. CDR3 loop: CASFNRDLHQGYTF.

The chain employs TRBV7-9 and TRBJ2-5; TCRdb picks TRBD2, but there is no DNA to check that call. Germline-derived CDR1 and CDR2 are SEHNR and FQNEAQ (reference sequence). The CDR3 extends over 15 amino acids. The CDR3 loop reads CASSSTTSSRETQYF.

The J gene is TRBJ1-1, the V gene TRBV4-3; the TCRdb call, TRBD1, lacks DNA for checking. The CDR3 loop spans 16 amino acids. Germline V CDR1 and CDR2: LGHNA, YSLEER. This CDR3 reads CASSQDFRGLNTEAFF.

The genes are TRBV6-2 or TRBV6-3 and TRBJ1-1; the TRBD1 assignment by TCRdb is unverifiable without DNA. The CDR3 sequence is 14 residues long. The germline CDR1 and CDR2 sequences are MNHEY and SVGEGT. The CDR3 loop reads CASSSGSGGTEAFF.

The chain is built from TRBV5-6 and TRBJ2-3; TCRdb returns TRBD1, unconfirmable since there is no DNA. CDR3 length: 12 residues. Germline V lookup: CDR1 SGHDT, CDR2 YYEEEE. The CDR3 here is CASSPGSDTQYF.

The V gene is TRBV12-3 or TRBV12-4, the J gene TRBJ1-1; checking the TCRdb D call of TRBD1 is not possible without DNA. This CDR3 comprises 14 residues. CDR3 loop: CASSLRTENTEAFF.

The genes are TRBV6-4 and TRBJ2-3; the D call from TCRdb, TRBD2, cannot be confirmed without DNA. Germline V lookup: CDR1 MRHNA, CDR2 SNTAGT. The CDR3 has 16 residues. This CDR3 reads CASSDLTSGGPDTQYF.

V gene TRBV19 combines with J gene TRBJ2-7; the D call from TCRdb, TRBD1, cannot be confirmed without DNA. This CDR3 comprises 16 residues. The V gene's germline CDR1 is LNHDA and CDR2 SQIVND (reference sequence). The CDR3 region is CASSVELDRETYEQYF.

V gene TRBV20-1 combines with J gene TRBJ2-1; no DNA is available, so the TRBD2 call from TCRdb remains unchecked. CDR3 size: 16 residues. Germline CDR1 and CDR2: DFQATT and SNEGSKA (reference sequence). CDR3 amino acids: CSANPGASGPYNEQFF.

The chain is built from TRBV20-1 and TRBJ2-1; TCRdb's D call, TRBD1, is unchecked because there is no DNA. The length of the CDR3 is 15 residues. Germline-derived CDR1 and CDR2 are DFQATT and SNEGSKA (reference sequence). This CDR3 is CSVRGQGQEYNEQFF.

CDR3 protein: CASSQDLDVNTEAFF. This sequence joins TRBV4-2 and TRBJ1-1. Per the germline V gene, CDR1 is LGHNA and CDR2 is YNFKEQ. This CDR3 region has 15 residues.

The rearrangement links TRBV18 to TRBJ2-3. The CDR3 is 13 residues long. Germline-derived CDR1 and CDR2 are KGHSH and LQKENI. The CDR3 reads CASSPPMEDTQYF.

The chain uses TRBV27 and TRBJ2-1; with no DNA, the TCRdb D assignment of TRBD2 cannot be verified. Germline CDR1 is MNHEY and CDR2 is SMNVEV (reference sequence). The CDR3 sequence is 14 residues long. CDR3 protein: CASSSGTGWNEQFF.

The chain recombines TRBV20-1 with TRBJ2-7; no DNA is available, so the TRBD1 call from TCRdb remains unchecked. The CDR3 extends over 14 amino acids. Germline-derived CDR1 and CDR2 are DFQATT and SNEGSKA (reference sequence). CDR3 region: CSARPPTGFYEQYF.

CDR3 in amino acids: CASSETERGARETQYF. J is TRBJ2-5 and V is TRBV2; TCRdb selects TRBD2, and the lack of DNA leaves this call unchecked. Germline lookup yields CDR1 SNHLY and CDR2 FYNNEI. CDR3 length: 16 amino acids.

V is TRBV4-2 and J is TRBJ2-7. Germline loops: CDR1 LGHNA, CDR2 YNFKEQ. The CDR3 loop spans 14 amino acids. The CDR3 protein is CASSQVPDSYEQYF.

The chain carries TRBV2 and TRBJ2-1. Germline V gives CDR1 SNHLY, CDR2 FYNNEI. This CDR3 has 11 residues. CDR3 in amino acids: CASSRGNEQFF.

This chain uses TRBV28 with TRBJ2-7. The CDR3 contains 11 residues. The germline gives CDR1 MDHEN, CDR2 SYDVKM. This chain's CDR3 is CASTDSYEQYF.

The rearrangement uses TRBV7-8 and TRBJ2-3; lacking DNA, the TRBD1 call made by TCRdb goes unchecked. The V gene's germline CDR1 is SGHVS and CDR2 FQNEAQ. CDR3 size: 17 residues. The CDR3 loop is CASSLGLGGSGTDTQYF.

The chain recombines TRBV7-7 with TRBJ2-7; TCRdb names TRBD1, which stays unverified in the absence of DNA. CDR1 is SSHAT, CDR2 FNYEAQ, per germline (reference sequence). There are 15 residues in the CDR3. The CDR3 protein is CASRSPGQSFYEQYF.

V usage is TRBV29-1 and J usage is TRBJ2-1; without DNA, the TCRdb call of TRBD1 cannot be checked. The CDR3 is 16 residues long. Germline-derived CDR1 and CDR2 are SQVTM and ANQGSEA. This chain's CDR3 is CSVEEPGPSPYNEQFF.